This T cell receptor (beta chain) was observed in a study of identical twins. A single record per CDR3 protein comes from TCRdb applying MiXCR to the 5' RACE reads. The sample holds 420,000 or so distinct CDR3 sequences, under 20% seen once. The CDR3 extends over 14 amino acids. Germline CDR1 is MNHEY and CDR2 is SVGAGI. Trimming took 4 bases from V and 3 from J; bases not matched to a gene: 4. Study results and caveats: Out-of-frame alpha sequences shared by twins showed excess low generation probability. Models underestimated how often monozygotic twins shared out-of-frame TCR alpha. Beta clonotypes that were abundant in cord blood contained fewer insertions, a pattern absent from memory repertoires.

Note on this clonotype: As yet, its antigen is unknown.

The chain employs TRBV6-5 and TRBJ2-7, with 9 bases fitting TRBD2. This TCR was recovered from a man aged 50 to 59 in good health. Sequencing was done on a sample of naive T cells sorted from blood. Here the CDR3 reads CASSLAGALYEQYF. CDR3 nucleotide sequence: TGTGCCAGCAGTTTAGCGGGGGCCCTCTACGAGCAGTACTTC.